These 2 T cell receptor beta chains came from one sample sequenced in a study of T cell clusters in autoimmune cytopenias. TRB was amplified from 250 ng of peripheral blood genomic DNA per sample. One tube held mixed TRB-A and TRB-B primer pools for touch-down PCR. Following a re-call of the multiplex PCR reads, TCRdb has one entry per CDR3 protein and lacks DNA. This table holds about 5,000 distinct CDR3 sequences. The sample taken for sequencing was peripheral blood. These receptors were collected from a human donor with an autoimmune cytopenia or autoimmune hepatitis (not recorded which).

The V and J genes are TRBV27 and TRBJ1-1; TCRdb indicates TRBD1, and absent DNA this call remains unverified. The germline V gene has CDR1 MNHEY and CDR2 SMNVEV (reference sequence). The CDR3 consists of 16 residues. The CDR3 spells CASSFHQGGMNTEAFF.

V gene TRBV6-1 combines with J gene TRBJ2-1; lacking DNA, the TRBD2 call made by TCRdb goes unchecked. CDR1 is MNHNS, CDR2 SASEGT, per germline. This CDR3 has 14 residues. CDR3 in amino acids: CASKTLAGTVEQFF.